These 25 T cell receptor beta chains came from one sample sequenced in a study of T cells in Graves' hyperthyroidism and ophthalmopathy (dated by TCRdb to the late 2010s). Libraries were built with multiplex PCR. Sequencer: Illumina HiSeq 2000. The TCR beta CDR3 regions were amplified from the RNA transcripts. A first-round RT-PCR of the TCR CDR3 used the HTBI primer set with the Qiagen OneStep RT-PCR kit. The public reads were run again by TCRdb, first through fastp at Q25 and then through MiXCR, and only productive beta chains were kept. Rows with a matching CDR3 protein are joined into one entry that keeps the most common DNA and genes. The table for this sample lists hundreds of thousands of distinct CDR3 sequences; 15% to 17% of them were counted only once. Around an eighth of the sample lies in the top ten. Sequences were obtained from blood. These receptors were taken from a woman aged 18-35 years with Graves' hyperthyroidism.

This clonotype has a count of ten or more. This sequence joins TRBV20-1 and TRBJ2-7; D may correspond to TRBD1 or TRBD2 (6 bases each). With 6 bases removed from V and 1 base from J, the gap between germline ends came to 13 bases. The CDR3 consists of 13 residues. The germline V gene encodes CDR1 DFQATT and CDR2 SNEGSKA (reference sequence). The chain's CDR3 is CSAIGGPSYEQYF. CDR3 bases: TGCAGTGCGATAGGGGGGCCTTCCTACGAGCAGTACTTC.

This clonotype appeared once. The chain uses TRBV5-5 and TRBJ2-7, with D possibly matching TRBD1 (5 bases). Germline lookup yields CDR1 SGHKS and CDR2 YYEKEE (reference sequence). V lost 2 bases to trimming and J lost 6 bases, with 15 bases between them. This CDR3 spans 14 amino acids. This CDR3 reads CASSFRAGLREQYF. The CDR3 bases are TGTGCCAGCAGCTTCCGGGCAGGGCTACGCGAGCAGTACTTC.

The chain uses TRBV7-8 and TRBJ1-1; 7 positions agree with TRBD1. V lost 5 bases and J lost 8; bases outside the gene matches: 23. This CDR3 has 18 amino acids. The germline CDR1 and CDR2 sequences are SGHVS and FQNEAQ. CDR3 in DNA: TGTGCCAGCAGCCCACCTTATGGCCGGGTAGCCCCGGGACAGGAAGCTTTCTTT. Its translation: CASSPPYGRVAPGQEAFF.

The chain links TRBV29-1 to TRBJ2-3; TRBD2 aligns across 13 bases. V was pared by 4 bases and J by 1 base, with 11 bases of the junction left unmatched. Germline CDR1 and CDR2: SQVTM and ANQGSEA. The CDR3 runs to 18 residues. CDR3 residues: CSVVGLAGPERGTDTQYF. The DNA for the CDR3 is TGCAGCGTTGTGGGACTAGCGGGGCCCGAGAGGGGCACAGATACGCAGTATTTT.

This clonotype has at least ten counts. This CDR3 reads CASRVLTGWTEAFF. The CDR3 coding sequence is TGTGCCAGCAGGGTACTTACAGGGTGGACTGAAGCTTTCTTT. This chain links TRBV2 with TRBJ1-1; TRBD1 might be the D (6 bases). Trimming shortened V by 6 bases and J by 5 bases, and 16 bases separated the two germline ends. The length of the CDR3 is 14 residues. Per germline, CDR1 SNHLY and CDR2 FYNNEI.

The chain uses TRBV20-1 and TRBJ1-1; D not resolved. V was cut by 4 bases and J by 3 bases, with 9 bases left in between. Per germline, CDR1 DFQATT and CDR2 SNEGSKA (reference sequence). This CDR3 spans 12 amino acids. The CDR3 sequence is CSAISGDTEAFF. In DNA, the CDR3 is TGCAGTGCTATTAGCGGGGACACTGAAGCTTTCTTT.

The sample holds many counts of this clonotype. The V and J genes are TRBV11-1 and TRBJ2-6; 7 nucleotides line up with TRBD2. V lost 8 bases and J lost 2; bases outside the gene matches: 6. Germline V gene lookup returns CDR1 SGHAT and CDR2 FQDESV (reference sequence). This CDR3 region has 15 residues. The CDR3 is CASVRSGAGANVLTF. The CDR3 DNA sequence: TGTGCCAGCGTCCGGAGCGGGGCTGGGGCCAACGTCCTGACTTTC.

The sample holds a few counts of this clonotype. The CDR3 region is CASSYRASGGNGELFF. The CDR3, as DNA: TGTGCCAGCAGTTACAGGGCTAGCGGGGGAAACGGGGAGCTGTTTTTT. The chain is built from TRBV6-6 and TRBJ2-2; 10 positions match TRBD2. This CDR3 is built from 16 residues. J was trimmed by 7 bases and V by 2 bases; bases with no gene match: 7. Germline CDR1 MNHNY, CDR2 SVGAGI (reference sequence).

The gene calls are TRBV20-1 and TRBJ2-5; 13 bases fit TRBD2. Germline V gene lookup returns CDR1 DFQATT and CDR2 SNEGSKA (reference sequence). CDR3 length: 18 amino acids. J lost 9 bases, V lost 3 bases, and 19 bases had no gene match. CDR3 protein: CSASFGLAGDLRRGAQYF. In DNA, the CDR3 is TGCAGTGCTAGCTTCGGACTAGCGGGGGACCTCAGGAGGGGGGCCCAGTACTTC.

The chain employs TRBV5-6 and TRBJ2-1; D tentatively fits TRBD1 or TRBD2 (5 bases each). Germline values: CDR1 SGHDT, CDR2 YYEEEE. The CDR3 spans 16 residues. V was shortened by 4 bases and J by 8 bases, with 22 bases between the two germline ends. CDR3 sequence: CASSQRGRAGWHEQFF. The CDR3 DNA is TGTGCCAGCAGCCAGAGGGGCAGGGCGGGCTGGCATGAGCAGTTCTTC.

The table lists this clonotype with many counts. The V and J genes are TRBV12-3 or TRBV12-4 and TRBJ2-3; 13 positions match TRBD2. V lost 5 bases to trimming and J lost 6 bases; unmatched junction nucleotides: 2. The CDR3 has 14 amino acids. The CDR3 DNA reads TGTGCCAGCAGTACTAGCGGGGGGGTGGATACGCAGTATTTT. Translation gives CASSTSGGVDTQYF.

The CDR3 region is CSAQKREGNEQYF. CDR3 bases: TGCAGTGCCCAGAAGCGGGAAGGGAACGAGCAGTACTTC. J is TRBJ2-7 and V is TRBV20-1; 7 nucleotides align to TRBD2. Looked up from germline, CDR1 is DFQATT and CDR2 is SNEGSKA (reference sequence). The CDR3 runs to 13 residues. V trimming: 6 bases; J trimming: 5 bases; junction bases outside the gene matches: 10.

Ten or more counts support this clonotype. The gene calls are TRBV7-2 and TRBJ2-2; D is undetermined. The CDR3 has 18 amino acids. Germline CDR1 reads SGHTA; CDR2 reads FQGNSA. Trimming stripped 0 bases from V and 0 bases from J, with 14 bases between. The CDR3 spells CASSLAARQLPNTGELFF. CDR3 coding DNA: TGTGCCAGCAGCTTAGCGGCGCGGCAGCTACCGAACACCGGGGAGCTGTTTTTT.

This clonotype was seen many times. This chain uses TRBV2 with TRBJ2-1, with a weak D call TRBD2 (5 bases). CDR1 and CDR2 (germline): SNHLY, FYNNEI. Trimming removed 7 bases at V and 0 bases at J, with 13 bases between. CDR3 length equals 15 residues. In nucleotides, the CDR3 is TGTGCCAGCACTACGGACTGGAGCTCCTACAATGAGCAGTTCTTC. Translating it yields CASTTDWSSYNEQFF.

This clonotype was found a few times. V and J are TRBV7-9 and TRBJ1-1; D call uncertain. The germline gives CDR1 SEHNR, CDR2 FQNEAQ (reference sequence). The germline V and J ends were trimmed by 0 bases and 3 bases, with 14 bases remaining between them. This CDR3 is 16 amino acids long. The CDR3 DNA reads as TGTGCCAGCAGCTTAGCGATGAGAATAGTAGACACTGAAGCTTTCTTT. Translating it yields CASSLAMRIVDTEAFF.

This clonotype was observed at least ten times. This rearrangement joins TRBV18 to TRBJ1-1, with D unresolved. The CDR3 has 16 amino acids. Trimming pared 4 bases from V and 4 bases from J, leaving 19 bases between. Germline CDR1 is KGHSH and CDR2 is LQKENI. The CDR3 coding sequence is TGTGCCAGCTCACTCCGCCCATTATTAGATCTCACTGAAGCTTTCTTT. Its translation is CASSLRPLLDLTEAFF.

This clonotype was counted many times. This rearrangement joins TRBV29-1 to TRBJ1-3, with D unresolved. The CDR3 spans 16 residues. V lost 1 base and J lost 4, with 17 bases in between. CDR1 and CDR2 from the germline V gene are SQVTM and ANQGSEA. CDR3 loop: CSVEVGSPSPGNTIYF. The CDR3 DNA reads as TGCAGCGTTGAAGTTGGTAGTCCTTCTCCCGGAAACACCATATATTTT.

This clonotype has ten or more counts. The V call is TRBV28, the J call TRBJ1-3, with TRBD1 as a possible D gene (6 bases). The CDR3 has 17 amino acids. V gave up 6 bases and J gave up 0 bases, with 18 bases separating them. Germline values: CDR1 MDHEN, CDR2 SYDVKM. The CDR3 sequence: CASRTVQGSFSGNTIYF. CDR3 nucleotide sequence: TGTGCCAGCAGGACCGTACAGGGTTCCTTCTCTGGAAACACCATATATTTT.

This clonotype was detected ten times or more. This chain connects TRBV20-1 to TRBJ2-7, with a tentative D call TRBD1 (5 bases). The germline V gene has CDR1 DFQATT and CDR2 SNEGSKA (reference sequence). The CDR3 spans 13 residues. CDR3 in amino acids: CSGKSQETYEQYF. CDR3 nucleotides: TGCAGCGGAAAATCACAGGAGACCTACGAGCAGTACTTC.

Ten or more counts support this clonotype. This chain joins TRBV6-1 and TRBJ2-3; 9 nucleotides match TRBD1. The CDR3 is made up of 16 amino acids. Germline V gene sequence: CDR1 MNHNS, CDR2 SASEGT. J was trimmed by 2 bases and V by 6 bases; bases with no gene match: 9. Here the CDR3 DNA reads TGTGCCAGCAGCACCGGGACAGGGTTACTCACAGATACGCAGTATTTT. Translated: CASSTGTGLLTDTQYF.

The chain links TRBV29-1 to TRBJ2-3, with 10 bases lining up with TRBD2. Trimming took 8 bases from V and 6 from J; bases not matched to a gene: 14. The CDR3 spans 15 residues. Germline V gives CDR1 SQVTM, CDR2 ANQGSEA. The CDR3 bases are TGCAGCCTCGGGGTAGCGGGAGGCTCAGGGGATACGCAGTATTTT. Translated: CSLGVAGGSGDTQYF.

This clonotype was counted a few times. The gene calls are TRBV6-1 and TRBJ2-2; 14 bases match TRBD2. The CDR3 extends over 17 amino acids. Germline CDR1 MNHNS, CDR2 SASEGT. Trimming took 6 bases from V and 5 from J; bases not matched to a gene: 8. The CDR3 DNA is TGTGCCAGCAGCACGACTAGCGGGAGGGCCTGGACCGGGGAGCTGTTTTTT. The encoded protein is CASSTTSGRAWTGELFF.

This clonotype was counted many times. The chain has TRBV12-3 or TRBV12-4 and TRBJ2-1, with no clear D. The V gene lost 7 bases and the J gene lost 5 bases, with 12 bases spanning the gap. This CDR3 comprises 13 residues. The CDR3 nucleotides read TGTGCCAGCATCTCCCTACGCGACAATGAGCAGTTCTTC. This encodes CASISLRDNEQFF.

This clonotype was seen repeatedly, ten times or more. The chain couples TRBV29-1 to TRBJ2-5, with D tentatively TRBD1 or TRBD2 (6 bases each). V was clipped by 4 bases and J by 2 bases, with 8 bases between them. The germline gives CDR1 SQVTM, CDR2 ANQGSEA. This CDR3 region has 12 residues. For the CDR3, the DNA is TGCAGCGTTGGCGGGACACAAGAGACCCAGTACTTC. This sequence encodes CSVGGTQETQYF.

Only a few counts were recorded for this clonotype. The chain joins TRBV2 to TRBJ1-3; D remains unclear. The CDR3 spans 14 residues. V lost 8 bases to trimming and J lost 2 bases, with 13 bases between them. Germline V gene lookup returns CDR1 SNHLY and CDR2 FYNNEI. The CDR3 DNA sequence: TGTGCCAGCCGCCCACAGAGCACTGGAAACACCATATATTTT. Amino acids: CASRPQSTGNTIYF.